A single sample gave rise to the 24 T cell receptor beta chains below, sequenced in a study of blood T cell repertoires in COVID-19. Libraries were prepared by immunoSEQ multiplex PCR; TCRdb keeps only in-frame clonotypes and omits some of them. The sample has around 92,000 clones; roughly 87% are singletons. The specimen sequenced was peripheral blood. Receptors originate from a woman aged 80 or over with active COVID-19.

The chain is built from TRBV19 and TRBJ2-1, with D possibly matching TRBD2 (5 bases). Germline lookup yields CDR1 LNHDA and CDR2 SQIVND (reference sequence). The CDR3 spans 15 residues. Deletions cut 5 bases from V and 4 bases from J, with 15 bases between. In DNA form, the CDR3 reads TGTGCCAGTAGTCCGGGTACCGCGGGTTACAATGAGCAGTTCTTC. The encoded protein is CASSPGTAGYNEQFF. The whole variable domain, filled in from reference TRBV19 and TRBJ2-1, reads DGGITQSPKYLFRKEGQNVTLSCEQNLNHDAMYWYRQDPGQGLRLIYYSQIVNDFQKGDIAEGYSVSREKKESFPLTVTSAQKNPTAFYLCASSPGTAGYNEQFFGPGTRLTVL.

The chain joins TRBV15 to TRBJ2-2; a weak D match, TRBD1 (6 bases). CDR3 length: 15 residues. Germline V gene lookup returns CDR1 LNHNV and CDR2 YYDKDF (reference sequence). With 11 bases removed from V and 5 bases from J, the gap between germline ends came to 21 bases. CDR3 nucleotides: TGTGCCGCCTCGCACAGGGAAAGGGGGACCGGGGAGCTGTTTTTT. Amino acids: CAASHRERGTGELFF.

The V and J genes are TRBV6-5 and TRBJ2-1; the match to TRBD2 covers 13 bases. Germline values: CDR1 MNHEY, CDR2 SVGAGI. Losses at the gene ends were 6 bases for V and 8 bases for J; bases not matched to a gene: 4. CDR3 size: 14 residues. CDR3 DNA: TGTGCCAGCAGACTAGCGGGAGGGCCCGATGAGCAGTTCTTC. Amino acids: CASRLAGGPDEQFF.

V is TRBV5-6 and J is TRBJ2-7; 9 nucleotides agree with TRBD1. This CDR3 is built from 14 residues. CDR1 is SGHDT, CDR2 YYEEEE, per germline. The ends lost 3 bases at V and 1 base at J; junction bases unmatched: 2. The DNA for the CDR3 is TGTGCCAGCAGCTCTGGGACAGGGTCCTACGAGCAGTACTTC. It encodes CASSSGTGSYEQYF.

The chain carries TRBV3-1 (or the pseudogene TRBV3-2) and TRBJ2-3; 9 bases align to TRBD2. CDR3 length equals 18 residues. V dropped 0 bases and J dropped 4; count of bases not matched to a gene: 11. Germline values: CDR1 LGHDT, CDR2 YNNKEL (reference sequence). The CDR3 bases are TGTGCCAGCAGCCAAGAGGCCCTGGTAGCGGGAGTGGCAGATACGCAGTATTTT. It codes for CASSQEALVAGVADTQYF.

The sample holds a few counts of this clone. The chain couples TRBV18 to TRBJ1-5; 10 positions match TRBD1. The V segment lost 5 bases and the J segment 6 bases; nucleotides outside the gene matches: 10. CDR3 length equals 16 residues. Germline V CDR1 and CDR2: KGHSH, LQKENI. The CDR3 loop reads CASSTGTGALGQPQHF. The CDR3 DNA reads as TGTGCCAGCTCAACCGGGACAGGGGCTTTGGGTCAGCCCCAGCATTTT.

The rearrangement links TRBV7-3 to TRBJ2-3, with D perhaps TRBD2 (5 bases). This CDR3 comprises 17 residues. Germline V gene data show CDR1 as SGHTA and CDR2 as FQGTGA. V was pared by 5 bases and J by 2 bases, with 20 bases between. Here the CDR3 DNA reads TGTGCCAGCAGCAAACAACCGACGGGGTCTTTCACAGATACGCAGTATTTT. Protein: CASSKQPTGSFTDTQYF.

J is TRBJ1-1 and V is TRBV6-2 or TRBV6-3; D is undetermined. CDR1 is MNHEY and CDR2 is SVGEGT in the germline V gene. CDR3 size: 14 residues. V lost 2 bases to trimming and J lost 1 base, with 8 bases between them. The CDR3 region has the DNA TGTGCCAGCAGTTACATGGGCCAGAACACTGAAGCTTTCTTT. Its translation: CASSYMGQNTEAFF.

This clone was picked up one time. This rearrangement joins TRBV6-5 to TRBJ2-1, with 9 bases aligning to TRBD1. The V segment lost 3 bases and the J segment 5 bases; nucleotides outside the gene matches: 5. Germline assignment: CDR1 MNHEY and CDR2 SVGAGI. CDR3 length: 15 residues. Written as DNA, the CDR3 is TGTGCCAGCAGTTATCTCGGACAGGGGAACAATGAGCAGTTCTTC. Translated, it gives CASSYLGQGNNEQFF.

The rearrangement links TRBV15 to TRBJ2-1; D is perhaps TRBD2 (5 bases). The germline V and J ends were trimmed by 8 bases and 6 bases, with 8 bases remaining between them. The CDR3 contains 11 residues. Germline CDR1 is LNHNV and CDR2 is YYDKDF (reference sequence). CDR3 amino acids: CATAEGNEQFF. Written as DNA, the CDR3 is TGTGCCACCGCCGAGGGCAATGAGCAGTTCTTC.

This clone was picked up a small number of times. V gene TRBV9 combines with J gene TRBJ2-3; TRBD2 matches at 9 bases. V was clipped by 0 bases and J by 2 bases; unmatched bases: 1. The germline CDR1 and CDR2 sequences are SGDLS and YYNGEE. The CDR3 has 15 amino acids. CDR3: CASSVGGRDTDTQYF. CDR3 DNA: TGTGCCAGCAGCGTAGGCGGGAGGGACACAGATACGCAGTATTTT.

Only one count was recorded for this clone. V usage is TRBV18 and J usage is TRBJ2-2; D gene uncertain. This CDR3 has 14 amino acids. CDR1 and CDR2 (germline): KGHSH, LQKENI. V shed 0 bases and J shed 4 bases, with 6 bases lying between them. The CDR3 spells CASSPPISTGELFF. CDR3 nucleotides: TGTGCCAGCTCACCACCAATCAGCACCGGGGAGCTGTTTTTT.

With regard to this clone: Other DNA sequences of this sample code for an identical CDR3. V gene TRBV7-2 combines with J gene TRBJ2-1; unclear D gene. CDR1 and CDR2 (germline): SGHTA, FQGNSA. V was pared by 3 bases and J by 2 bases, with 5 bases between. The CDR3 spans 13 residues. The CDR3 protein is CASSFTAYNEQFF. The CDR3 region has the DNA TGTGCCAGCAGCTTTACAGCCTACAATGAGCAGTTCTTC.

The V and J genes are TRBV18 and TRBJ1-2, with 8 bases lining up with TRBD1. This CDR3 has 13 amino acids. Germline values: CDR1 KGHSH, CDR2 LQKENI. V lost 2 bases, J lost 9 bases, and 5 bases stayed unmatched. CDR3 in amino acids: CASSPGQGQSYTF. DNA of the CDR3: TGTGCCAGCTCACCAGGACAGGGACAGAGCTACACCTTC.

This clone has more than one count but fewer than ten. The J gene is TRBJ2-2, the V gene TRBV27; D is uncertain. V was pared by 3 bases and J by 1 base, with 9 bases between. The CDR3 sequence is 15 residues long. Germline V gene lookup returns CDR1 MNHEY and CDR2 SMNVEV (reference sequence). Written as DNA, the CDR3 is TGTGCCAGCAGTTTCCAAACGGGGAACACCGGGGAGCTGTTTTTT. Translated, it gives CASSFQTGNTGELFF.

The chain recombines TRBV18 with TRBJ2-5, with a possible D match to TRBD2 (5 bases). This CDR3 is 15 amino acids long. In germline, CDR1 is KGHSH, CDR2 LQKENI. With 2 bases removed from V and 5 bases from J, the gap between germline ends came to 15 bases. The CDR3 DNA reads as TGTGCCAGCTCACCATCCGGGGAAGGCCAGGAGACCCAGTACTTC. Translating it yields CASSPSGEGQETQYF.

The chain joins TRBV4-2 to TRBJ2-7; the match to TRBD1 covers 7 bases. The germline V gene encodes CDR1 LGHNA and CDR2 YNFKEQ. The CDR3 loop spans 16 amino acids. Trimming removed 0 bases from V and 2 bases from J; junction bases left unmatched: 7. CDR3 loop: CASSQDLDRAPYEQYF. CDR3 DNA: TGTGCCAGCAGCCAAGATCTAGACAGGGCCCCCTACGAGCAGTACTTC.

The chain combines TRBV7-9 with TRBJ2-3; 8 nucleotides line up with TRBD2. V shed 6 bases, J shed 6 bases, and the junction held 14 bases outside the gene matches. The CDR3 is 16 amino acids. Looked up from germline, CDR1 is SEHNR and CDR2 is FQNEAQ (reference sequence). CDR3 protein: CASSPVGTRELDTQYF. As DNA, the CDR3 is TGTGCCAGCAGTCCCGTCGGGACTAGGGAGCTTGATACGCAGTATTTT.

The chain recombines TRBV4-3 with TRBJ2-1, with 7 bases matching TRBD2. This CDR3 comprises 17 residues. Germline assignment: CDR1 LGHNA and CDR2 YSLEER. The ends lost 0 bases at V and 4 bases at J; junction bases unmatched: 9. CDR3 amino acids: CASSQDPPSGKYNEQFF. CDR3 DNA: TGCGCCAGCAGCCAAGATCCCCCTAGCGGCAAGTACAATGAGCAGTTCTTC.

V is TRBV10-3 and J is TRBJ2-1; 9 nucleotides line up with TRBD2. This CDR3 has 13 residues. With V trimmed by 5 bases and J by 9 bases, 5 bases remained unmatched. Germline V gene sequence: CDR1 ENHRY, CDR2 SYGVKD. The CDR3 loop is CAISPGTSREQFF. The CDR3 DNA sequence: TGTGCCATCAGTCCCGGGACTAGCCGTGAGCAGTTCTTC.

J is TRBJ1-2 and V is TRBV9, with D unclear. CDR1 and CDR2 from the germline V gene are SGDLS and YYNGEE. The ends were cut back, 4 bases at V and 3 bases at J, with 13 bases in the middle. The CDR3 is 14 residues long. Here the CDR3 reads CASSTIPGDYGYTF. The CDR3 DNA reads TGTGCCAGCAGCACTATACCCGGGGACTATGGCTACACCTTC.

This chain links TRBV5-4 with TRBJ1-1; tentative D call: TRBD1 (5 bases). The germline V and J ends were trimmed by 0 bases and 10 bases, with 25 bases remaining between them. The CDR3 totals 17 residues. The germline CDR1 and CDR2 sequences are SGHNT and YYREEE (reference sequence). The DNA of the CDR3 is TGTGCCAGCAGCTTGGACACCGGAGGAGCCCGACCCGGGGGAGCTTTCTTT. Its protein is CASSLDTGGARPGGAFF.

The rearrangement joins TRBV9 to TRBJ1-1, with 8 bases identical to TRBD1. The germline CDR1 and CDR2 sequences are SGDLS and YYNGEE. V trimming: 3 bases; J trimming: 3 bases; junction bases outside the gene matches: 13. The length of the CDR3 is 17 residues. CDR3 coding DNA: TGTGCCAGCAGCGGCGGGGCCCGTGGCAGGGGGCACACTGAAGCTTTCTTT. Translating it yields CASSGGARGRGHTEAFF.

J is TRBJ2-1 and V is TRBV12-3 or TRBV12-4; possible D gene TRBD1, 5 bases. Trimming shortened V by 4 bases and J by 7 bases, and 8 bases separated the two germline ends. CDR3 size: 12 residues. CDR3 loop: CASSSRVNEQFF. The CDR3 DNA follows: TGTGCCAGCAGTTCCAGGGTAAATGAGCAGTTCTTC.